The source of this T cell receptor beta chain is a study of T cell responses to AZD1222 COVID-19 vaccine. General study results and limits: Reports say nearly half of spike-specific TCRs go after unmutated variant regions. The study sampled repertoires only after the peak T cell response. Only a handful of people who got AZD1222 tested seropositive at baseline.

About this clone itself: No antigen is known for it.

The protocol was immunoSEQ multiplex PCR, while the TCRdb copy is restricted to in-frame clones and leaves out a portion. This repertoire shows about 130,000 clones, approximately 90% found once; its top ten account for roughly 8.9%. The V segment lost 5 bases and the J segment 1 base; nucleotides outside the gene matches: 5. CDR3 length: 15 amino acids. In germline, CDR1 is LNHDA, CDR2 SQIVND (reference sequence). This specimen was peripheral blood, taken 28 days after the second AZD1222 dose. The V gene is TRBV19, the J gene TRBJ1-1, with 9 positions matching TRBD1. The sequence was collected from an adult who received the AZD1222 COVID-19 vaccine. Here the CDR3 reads CASSLQGAWNTEAFF. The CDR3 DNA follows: TGTGCCAGTAGTTTACAGGGGGCCTGGAACACTGAAGCTTTCTTT.